This T cell receptor beta chain was captured in a study of cytomegalovirus exposure and HLA in healthy donors. Germline CDR1 is SGHAT and CDR2 is FQDESV (reference sequence). Trimming took 5 bases from V and 5 from J, leaving 15 bases between them. CDR3 length: 14 amino acids. Use of 60 Vbeta and 13 Jbeta primers characterized the PCR. Here immunoSEQ multiplex PCR was the method, and the copy in TCRdb shows in-frame clones only, minus some. The table lists approximately 77,000 clones, over 70% of them singletons. This clonotype was obtained from a woman in her thirties or forties in good health and CMV-seronegative. Sequencing used PBMCs. The gene calls are TRBV11-1 and TRBJ2-5, with a possible D match to TRBD1 (6 bases). DNA for the CDR3: TGTGCCAGCAGCACCCCGGCAGGGGATGAGACCCAGTACTTC. Protein: CASSTPAGDETQYF.